A single sample is the source of the 28 T cell receptor beta chains below, sequenced in a study of blood T cells in healthy people across ages (dated by TCRdb to about 2015). To prepare the library, 5' RACE was applied. The sample was run on an Illumina HiSeq 2500. A second PCR of roughly 6 to 11 cycles was run with a J-beta primer mix and a sample-barcoded 5' primer. The public reads were reanalyzed by TCRdb: fastp trimming at Q25, MiXCR alignment, in-frame beta chains only. Rows matching on CDR3 protein sequence are summarized as one entry with the most common DNA and genes. The sample table lists about 650,000 distinct CDR3 sequences, 32% of them with a count of one. Together, the top ten hold about 16% of the sample. The sample consisted of blood. The receptors here all came from a woman of 80 years or more in good health. Donor details come from another sample of the same person, matched by shared clones.

The V gene is TRBV5-1, the J gene TRBJ1-1; D remains unclear. Trimming pared 2 bases from V and 7 bases from J, leaving 12 bases between. The CDR3 runs 13 residues. Germline CDR1 reads SGHRS; CDR2 reads YFSETQ. The CDR3 here is CASSFNPGIEAFF. As DNA, the CDR3 is TGCGCCAGCAGCTTCAACCCGGGTATTGAAGCTTTCTTT.

This clonotype appeared many times. J is TRBJ2-1 and V is TRBV6-2 or TRBV6-3; D uncertain. V was shortened by 5 bases and J by 12 bases, with 14 bases between the two germline ends. The CDR3 contains 12 residues. Germline V gene lookup returns CDR1 MNHEY and CDR2 SVGEGT. The CDR3 nucleotides are TGTGCCAGCAGTCTCTATCGGACGGCGCAGTTCTTC. This translates into CASSLYRTAQFF.

This clonotype was detected ten times or more. The V gene is TRBV4-1, the J gene TRBJ2-7; 9 nucleotides match TRBD1. CDR3 length equals 17 residues. The V and J ends lost 0 bases and 5 bases, in that order; junction bases with no gene match: 11. Germline CDR1 and CDR2: MGHRA and YSYEKL. CDR3 sequence reads: CASSQEGTGTGKDEQYF. The DNA of the CDR3 is TGCGCCAGCAGCCAAGAAGGGACGGGGACAGGGAAAGACGAGCAGTACTTC.

This clonotype was picked up a small number of times. This sequence joins TRBV19 and TRBJ2-3, with D possibly TRBD2 on 6 matching bases. V dropped 6 bases and J dropped 7 bases, with 17 bases sitting between them. CDR1 and CDR2 (germline): LNHDA, SQIVND (reference sequence). This CDR3 spans 14 amino acids. The CDR3 protein is CASRGGTRQNTQYF. The CDR3 DNA sequence: TGTGCCAGTAGGGGCGGGACCCGGCAAAATACGCAGTATTTT.

This clonotype was detected many times. The chain is built from TRBV4-2 and TRBJ1-1; D not certain. The germline gives CDR1 LGHNA, CDR2 YNFKEQ. The germline V and J ends were trimmed by 0 bases and 7 bases, with 9 bases remaining between them. The CDR3 extends over 13 amino acids. The CDR3, as DNA: TGTGCCAGCAGCCAAGAAGTATATGGTGAAGCTTTCTTT. It encodes CASSQEVYGEAFF.

Comment on this clonotype: One end of the junction is discordant with germline, which a read error may explain. The V call is TRBV9, the J call TRBJ2-1, with 11 bases matching TRBD2. This CDR3 contains 18 residues. CDR1 and CDR2 from the germline V gene are SGDLS and YYNGEE. CDR3 DNA sequence: TGTGCCAGCAGCGTAGGGCTAGCGGGGGGCCCTCCCTACAATGAGCAGGTCTTC. Translation gives CASSVGLAGGPPYNEQVF.

This clonotype has at least ten counts. The rearrangement links TRBV7-3 to TRBJ1-1; 7 nucleotides match TRBD1. The CDR3 has 14 amino acids. Unmatched junction bases numbered 7, after V lost 4 bases and J lost 5 bases. Looked up from germline, CDR1 is SGHTA and CDR2 is FQGTGA. This chain's CDR3 is CASSSGQVGTEAFF. CDR3 bases: TGTGCCAGCAGCTCCGGACAGGTCGGAACTGAAGCTTTCTTT.

This clonotype was detected a few times. The chain joins TRBV30 to TRBJ2-3, with TRBD2 matching 10 bases. V was pared by 0 bases and J by 9 bases, with 9 bases of the junction left unmatched. Germline lookup yields CDR1 GTSNPN and CDR2 SVGIG (reference sequence). The CDR3 length is 15 residues. The CDR3 spells CAWSVGLAGGITQYF. The CDR3 region has the DNA TGTGCCTGGAGTGTAGGTTTAGCGGGGGGTATAACGCAGTATTTT.

This clonotype was found many times. The J gene is TRBJ2-7, the V gene TRBV7-9; 9 bases agree with TRBD1. This CDR3 region has 14 residues. J gave up 6 bases and V 1 base, and 4 bases lay outside the gene matches. CDR1 and CDR2 (germline): SEHNR, FQNEAQ (reference sequence). The CDR3 DNA follows: TGTGCCAGCAGCTTAGTGGGACAGGGTAGCGAGCAGTACTTC. As protein: CASSLVGQGSEQYF.

This clonotype was seen just once. V and J are TRBV5-1 and TRBJ2-1; D perhaps matches TRBD2 (6 bases). Deletions cut 6 bases from V and 9 bases from J, with 22 bases between. The germline V gene has CDR1 SGHRS and CDR2 YFSETQ. CDR3 length: 15 amino acids. Written as DNA, the CDR3 is TGCGCCAGCAAGGTGGCGGCTAGCGAGTTGAGTGAGCAGTTCTTC. Its translation: CASKVAASELSEQFF.

At least ten counts were recorded for this clonotype. The CDR3 DNA follows: TGTGCCAGCAGTTTATGGGCGGAGACAGAGAATGAGCAGTTCTTC. Protein product: CASSLWAETENEQFF. This chain connects TRBV28 to TRBJ2-1; a possible D gene is TRBD1 (5 bases). The CDR3 spans 15 residues. Trimming shortened V by 0 bases and J by 7 bases, and 13 bases separated the two germline ends. CDR1 is MDHEN and CDR2 is SYDVKM in the germline V gene.

This clonotype was observed a single time. A much more abundant neighbour one base away suggests this may be a read error. This chain connects TRBV27 to TRBJ2-6; D is unclear. V dropped 6 bases and J dropped 5 bases, with 17 bases sitting between them. The CDR3 is 16 residues long. Germline V gene data show CDR1 as MNHEY and CDR2 as SMNVEV (reference sequence). CDR3 sequence (DNA): TGTGCCAGCAGCCGACAATCCCCTTCTAGGGCCAACGTCCTGACTTTC. This gives the protein CASSRQSPSRANVLTF.

The J gene is TRBJ1-5, the V gene TRBV28; D is ambiguous. Germline V gene data show CDR1 as MDHEN and CDR2 as SYDVKM. The V gene lost 3 bases and the J gene lost 5 bases, with 14 bases spanning the gap. This CDR3 region has 15 residues. CDR3 bases: TGTGCCAGCAGTTTTCCCGGCGGGCTATATCAGCCCCAGCATTTT. Translated: CASSFPGGLYQPQHF. Looking up the rest from reference TRBV28 and TRBJ1-5 gives the full variable domain: DVKVTQSSRYLVKRTGEKVFLECVQDMDHENMFWYRQDPGLGLRLIYFSYDVKMKEKGDIPEGYSVSREKKERFSLILESASTNQTSMYLCASSFPGGLYQPQHFGDGTRLSIL.

Worth noting for this clonotype: A read error may be the cause here, since a much bigger clone is one base away. The rearrangement uses TRBV20-1 and TRBJ2-3; 8 positions match TRBD1. Per the germline V gene, CDR1 is DFQATT and CDR2 is SNEGSKA (reference sequence). Trimming at V came to 4 bases and at J to 3 bases, leaving 6 bases not matched to a gene. The CDR3 covers 14 residues. Here the CDR3 DNA reads TGCAGTGCTATCACGACAGGGGCGACAGATACGCAGTATTTT. It specifies CSAITTGATDTQYF.

This clonotype showed up just a few times. Possible read error: a much larger clone is one base away. The DNA for the CDR3 is TGTGCCGGCAGTAGGGGCTCGCAGTTGGGCGAGCAGTACTTC. Translated: CAGSRGSQLGEQYF. The rearrangement uses TRBV28 and TRBJ2-7; D perhaps matches TRBD1 (5 bases). CDR3 length: 14 amino acids. Germline CDR1 and CDR2: MDHEN and SYDVKM.

At least ten counts were recorded for this clonotype. The DNA for the CDR3 is TGTGCCAGCAGCCAAGATACGTTGAGGACTAGCGAGCATACGCAGTATTTT. Translated, it gives CASSQDTLRTSEHTQYF. J is TRBJ2-3 and V is TRBV4-2; 9 positions match TRBD2. Germline trimming cut 0 bases from V and 7 bases from J; bases unmatched to any gene: 11. This CDR3 region has 17 residues. Per the germline V gene, CDR1 is LGHNA and CDR2 is YNFKEQ.

This chain connects TRBV16 to TRBJ2-7, with no clear D. Trimming took off 4 bases at V and 5 bases at J, with 6 bases between the two ends. In germline, CDR1 is KGHSY, CDR2 FQNENV. The CDR3 runs 11 residues. CDR3: CASSPYHEQYF. The CDR3 DNA reads TGTGCCAGCAGCCCTTATCACGAGCAGTACTTC.

As for this clonotype: This could be a read error, since a much larger clone is one nucleotide away. The rearrangement joins TRBV9 to TRBJ2-7; 9 positions match TRBD2. This CDR3 has 13 residues. The V gene end was trimmed by 3 bases and the J gene end by 7 bases; junction bases not matched to a gene: 5. CDR1 SGDLS and CDR2 YYNGEE come from the germline V gene. CDR3 DNA: TGTGCCAGCAGCGGCCTAGCGGGGTGGGAGCAGTACTTC. This translates into CASSGLAGWEQYF.

This clonotype has a count of ten or more. The chain joins TRBV5-1 to TRBJ2-7; the D gene is possibly TRBD1 (6 bases). In germline, CDR1 is SGHRS, CDR2 YFSETQ. This CDR3 spans 13 amino acids. The CDR3 sequence: CATSDSPVDEQYF. For the CDR3, the DNA is TGCGCTACTTCGGACAGCCCTGTGGACGAGCAGTACTTC.

A few counts support this clonotype. V and J are TRBV5-1 and TRBJ2-2; 11 bases map to TRBD2. The V segment lost 5 bases and the J segment 3 bases; nucleotides outside the gene matches: 0. CDR3 length equals 14 residues. Looked up from germline, CDR1 is SGHRS and CDR2 is YFSETQ. The CDR3 region is CASSSGGDTGELFF. The CDR3 region has the DNA TGCGCCAGCAGTAGCGGGGGGGACACCGGGGAGCTGTTTTTT.

In this sample, this clonotype turned up many times. V and J are TRBV7-8 and TRBJ1-6; 10 bases match TRBD1. J gave up 8 bases and V 1 base, and 2 bases lay outside the gene matches. CDR1 is SGHVS and CDR2 is FQNEAQ in the germline V gene. The CDR3 totals 15 residues. The CDR3 reads CASSLGGQGHSPLHF. The CDR3 nucleotides read TGTGCCAGCAGCTTAGGGGGACAGGGGCATTCACCCCTCCACTTT.

This CDR3 reads CSARRGSAGNTIYF. CDR3 in DNA: TGCAGTGCTAGAAGGGGGTCCGCTGGAAACACCATATATTTT. This chain links TRBV20-1 with TRBJ1-3; D possibly corresponds to TRBD1 (6 bases). CDR3 length: 14 residues. Germline V gene lookup returns CDR1 DFQATT and CDR2 SNEGSKA (reference sequence). V lost 2 bases and J 2 bases, leaving 10 bases between the germline ends.

Only a few counts were recorded for this clonotype. An end of the junction does not agree with germline; a read error may underlie this. This chain connects TRBV7-2 to TRBJ2-5, with 10 bases that match TRBD2. This CDR3 comprises 15 residues. The germline V gene encodes CDR1 SGHTA and CDR2 FQGNSA. DNA for the CDR3: TGTGCTAGCAGCTTGCTAGCGGGGGTTCAAGAGACCCAGTACTTC. It encodes CASSLLAGVQETQYF.

The table lists this clonotype with a few counts. The CDR3 spells CASNRAGNKETQYF. DNA for the CDR3: TGTGCCAGCAATCGGGCAGGAAATAAAGAGACCCAGTACTTC. J is TRBJ2-5 and V is TRBV2; D is unclear. Trimming took off 7 bases at V and 3 bases at J, with 15 bases between the two ends. Germline V lookup: CDR1 SNHLY, CDR2 FYNNEI. The CDR3 is 14 residues long.

The table lists this clonotype with many counts. J is TRBJ2-1 and V is TRBV10-3; 11 bases fit TRBD1. CDR1 ENHRY and CDR2 SYGVKD come from the germline V gene. The CDR3 covers 15 residues. V was clipped by 4 bases and J by 9 bases; unmatched bases: 8. The DNA of the CDR3 is TGTGCCATCAGTGGAGGACAGGGGGCGATTAGTGAGCAGTTCTTC. Its protein is CAISGGQGAISEQFF.

This clonotype was recorded a few times. V usage is TRBV20-1 and J usage is TRBJ2-2; 7 bases are a match to TRBD1. The CDR3 is 13 amino acids. CDR1 and CDR2 from the germline V gene are DFQATT and SNEGSKA (reference sequence). The V and J ends lost 6 bases and 1 base, in that order; junction bases with no gene match: 2. CDR3 amino acids: CSADRVNTGELFF. The CDR3 DNA is TGCAGTGCAGACAGGGTGAACACCGGGGAGCTGTTTTTT.

This clonotype has ten or more counts. The chain carries TRBV28 and TRBJ2-6; possibly TRBD1 for D (5 bases). Trimming cost V 2 bases and J 0 bases, with 8 bases left between them. This CDR3 is built from 16 residues. Germline V gene sequence: CDR1 MDHEN, CDR2 SYDVKM. CDR3 nucleotide sequence: TGTGCCAGCAGTTTAAGTGGGGCCTCTGGGGCCAACGTCCTGACTTTC. It specifies CASSLSGASGANVLTF.

This clonotype was counted ten times or more. The chain recombines TRBV15 with TRBJ1-2; D gene unclear. Between the trimmed V and J ends, which lost 1 base and 3 bases, there was a span of 6 bases. The length of the CDR3 is 13 residues. Germline V CDR1 and CDR2: LNHNV, YYDKDF (reference sequence). CDR3 DNA: TGTGCCACCAGCAGAGTTGGCGACTATGGCTACACCTTC. This codes for CATSRVGDYGYTF. Drawing the rest from reference TRBV15 and TRBJ1-2, the complete variable domain is DAMVIQNPRYQVTQFGKPVTLSCSQTLNHNVMYWYQQKSSQAPKLLFHYYDKDFNNEADTPDNFQSRRPNTSFCFLDIRSPGLGDTAMYLCATSRVGDYGYTFGSGTRLTVV.